What follows describes a single T cell receptor (beta chain). What it recognizes is unknown. Other DNA sequences in the same sample also yield this CDR3. Healthy and HIV-negative, the adult donors had no recent acute infections or vaccinations. TCRdb's copy holds only in-frame clones and misses some; the assay was immunoSEQ multiplex PCR. The profile covers under 650,000 clones, with 90% to 96% appearing a single time and 0.05% to 0.07% taken by the ten largest. Per germline, CDR1 MDHEN and CDR2 SYDVKM. Trimming pared 1 base from V and 6 bases from J, leaving 4 bases between. The CDR3 spans 12 residues. These data come from a study of shared clonotypes between healthy human individuals. Study results and limitations: In a few donors, around 5.5% of naive CD4 clonotypes appeared in common. The generation probabilities recorded for non-shared clonotypes fell below those of clonotypes shared by all four donors.

The TCR comes from a woman aged 25 to 39 in good health. The chain recombines TRBV28 with TRBJ1-5; no reliable D call. Sequences were obtained from naive CD4+ T cells sorted from blood. Subset of the sample: CD45RA+ positively selected. The CDR3 coding sequence is TGTGCCAGCAGTTTATTGTTTCAGCCCCAGCATTTT. This codes for CASSLLFQPQHF.